Sequencing of this T cell receptor (beta chain) was carried out in a study of blood T cells in healthy people across ages. Study-wide points: In long-lived donors, naive CD4+ cell counts and diversity exceeded those of aged donors.

The germline V gene encodes CDR1 SGHRS and CDR2 YFSETQ. The CDR3 covers 14 residues. For the second PCR, which ran for about 7 to 11 cycles, a sample-barcoded 5' primer and a J-beta primer mix were used. One entry per CDR3 protein results from TCRdb running MiXCR on the 5' RACE reads. The sample lists some 700,000 distinct CDR3 sequences, 20% to 25% occurring once. This clonotype was detected once. Its cognate antigen is unknown. The sample consisted of blood. The sequence derives from a man between 65 and 85 years old in good health. The chain couples TRBV5-1 to TRBJ2-5; weak D call: TRBD1 (6 bases). The tail of the sequence fits TRBJ2-7 better, so the J call may be wrong. The DNA of the CDR3 is TGCGCCAGCAGCTTGGAACAGGGAATCGGCGAGCAGTACTTC. Its translation is CASSLEQGIGEQYF.